Described below is a single T cell receptor beta chain sequence and its context. The antigen is undetermined. The entry originates in a study of T-cell reconstitution after alpha-beta-depleted transplantation in children. Whole-study findings and limits: Some patients owed their high day-60 TCRbeta diversity to surviving recipient T cells and thymic progenitors. Expanded graft clones, several hundred of them, were reportedly the source of alpha-beta T cells about two months after transplant.

The CDR3 runs to 11 residues. V lost 5 bases and J 15 bases, leaving 11 bases between the germline ends. Unique molecular identifiers were used to barcode this TCRbeta library. Each CDR3 protein is one row after TCRdb ran MiXCR on the PCR reads. The table records around 50,000 distinct CDR3 sequences, roughly half of them present only once. The sample consisted of peripheral blood, taken before TCRalphabeta/CD19-depleted stem cell transplant. The clonotype originates from a boy in the first two years of life with SCID, due to receive a stem cell transplant. This chain joins TRBV12-3 or TRBV12-4 and TRBJ1-6, with D hard to call. The CDR3 loop reads CASSPGYHLHF. The CDR3 DNA is TGTGCCAGCAGTCCGGGGTACCACCTCCACTTT.